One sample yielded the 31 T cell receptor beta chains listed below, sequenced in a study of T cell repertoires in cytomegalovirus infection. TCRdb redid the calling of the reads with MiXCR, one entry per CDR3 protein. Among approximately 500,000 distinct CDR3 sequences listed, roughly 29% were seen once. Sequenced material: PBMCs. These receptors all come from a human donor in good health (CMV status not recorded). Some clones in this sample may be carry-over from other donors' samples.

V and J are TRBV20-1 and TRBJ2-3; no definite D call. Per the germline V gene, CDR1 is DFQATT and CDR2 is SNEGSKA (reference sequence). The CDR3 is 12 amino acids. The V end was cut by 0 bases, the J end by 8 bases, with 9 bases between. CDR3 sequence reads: CSAREAGPTQYF. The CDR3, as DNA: TGCAGTGCTAGAGAAGCCGGCCCTACGCAGTATTTT.

The CDR3 sequence: CASSLGDGGGTQYF. In DNA form, the CDR3 reads TGTGCCAGCAGCTTAGGGGACGGGGGGGGGACCCAGTACTTC. The J gene is TRBJ2-5, the V gene TRBV7-2; 8 bases are a match to TRBD2. V lost 1 base, J lost 7 bases, and 5 bases stayed unmatched. Germline CDR1 and CDR2: SGHTA and FQGNSA. The CDR3 loop spans 14 amino acids.

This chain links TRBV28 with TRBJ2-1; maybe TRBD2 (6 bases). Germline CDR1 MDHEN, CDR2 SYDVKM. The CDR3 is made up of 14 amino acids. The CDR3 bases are TGTGCTACCATTAGCGGCAGCTCCTACAATGAGCAGTTCTTC. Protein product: CATISGSSYNEQFF.

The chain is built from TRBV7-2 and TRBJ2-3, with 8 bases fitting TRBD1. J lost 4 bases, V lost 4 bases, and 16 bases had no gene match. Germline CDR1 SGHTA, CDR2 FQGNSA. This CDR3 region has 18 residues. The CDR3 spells CASSSPAPGGTRADTQYF. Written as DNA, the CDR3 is TGTGCCAGCAGCTCCCCGGCGCCAGGGGGCACCCGGGCAGATACGCAGTATTTT.

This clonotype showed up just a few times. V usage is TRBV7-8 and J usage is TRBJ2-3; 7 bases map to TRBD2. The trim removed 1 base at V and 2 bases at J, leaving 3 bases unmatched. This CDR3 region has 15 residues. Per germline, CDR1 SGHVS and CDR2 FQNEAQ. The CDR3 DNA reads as TGTGCCAGCAGCTTAGTGCGGGGGAACACAGATACGCAGTATTTT. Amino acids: CASSLVRGNTDTQYF.

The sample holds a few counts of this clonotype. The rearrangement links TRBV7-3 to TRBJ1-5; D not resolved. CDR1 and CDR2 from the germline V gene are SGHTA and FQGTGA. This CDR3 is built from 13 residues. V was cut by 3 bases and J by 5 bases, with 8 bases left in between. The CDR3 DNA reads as TGTGCCAGCAGCTTCACGGTCGATCAGCCCCAGCATTTT. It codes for CASSFTVDQPQHF.

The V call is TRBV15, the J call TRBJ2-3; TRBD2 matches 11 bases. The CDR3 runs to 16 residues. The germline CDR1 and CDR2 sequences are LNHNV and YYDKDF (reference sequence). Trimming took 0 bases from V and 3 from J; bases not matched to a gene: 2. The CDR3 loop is CATSRDWTSGTDTQYF. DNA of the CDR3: TGTGCCACCAGCAGAGACTGGACTAGCGGGACAGATACGCAGTATTTT.

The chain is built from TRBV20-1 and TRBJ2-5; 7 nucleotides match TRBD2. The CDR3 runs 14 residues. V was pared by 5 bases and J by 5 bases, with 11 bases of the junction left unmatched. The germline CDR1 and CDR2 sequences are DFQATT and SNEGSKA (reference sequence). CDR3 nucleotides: TGCAGTGCTCTAGATGGGAGGGCCGGGGAGACCCAGTACTTC. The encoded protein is CSALDGRAGETQYF.

The chain's CDR3 is CSARDRLNTGELFF. The CDR3 nucleotides read TGCAGTGCTAGAGACAGGTTGAACACCGGGGAGCTGTTTTTT. This sequence joins TRBV20-1 and TRBJ2-2; D gene ambiguous. Germline loops: CDR1 DFQATT, CDR2 SNEGSKA (reference sequence). The CDR3 length is 14 residues. V was trimmed by 0 bases and J by 1 base, leaving 6 bases between them.

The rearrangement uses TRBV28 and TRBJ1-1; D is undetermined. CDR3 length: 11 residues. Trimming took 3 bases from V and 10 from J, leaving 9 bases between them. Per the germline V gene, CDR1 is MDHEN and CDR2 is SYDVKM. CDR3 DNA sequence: TGTGCCAGCAGTTTCCGGGGTCGAGCTTTCTTT. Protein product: CASSFRGRAFF.

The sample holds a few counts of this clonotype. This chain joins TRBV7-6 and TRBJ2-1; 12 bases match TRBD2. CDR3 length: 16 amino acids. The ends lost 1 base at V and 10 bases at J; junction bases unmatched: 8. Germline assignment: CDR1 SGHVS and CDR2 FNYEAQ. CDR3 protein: CASSLDLAGGLEEQFF. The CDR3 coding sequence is TGTGCCAGCAGCTTAGACCTAGCGGGAGGGCTAGAAGAGCAGTTCTTC. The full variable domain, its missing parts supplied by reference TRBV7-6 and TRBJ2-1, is GAGVSQSPRYKVTKRGQDVALRCDPISGHVSLYWYRQALGQGPEFLTYFNYEAQQDKSGLPNDRFSAERPEGSISTLTIQRTEQRDSAMYRCASSLDLAGGLEEQFFGPGTRLTVL.

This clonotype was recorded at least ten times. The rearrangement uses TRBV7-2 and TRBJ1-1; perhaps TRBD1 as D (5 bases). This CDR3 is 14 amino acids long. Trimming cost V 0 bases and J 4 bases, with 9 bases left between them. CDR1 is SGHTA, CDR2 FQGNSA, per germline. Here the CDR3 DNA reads TGTGCCAGCAGCTTAGCGGTGAGGGGCACTGAAGCTTTCTTT. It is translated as CASSLAVRGTEAFF.

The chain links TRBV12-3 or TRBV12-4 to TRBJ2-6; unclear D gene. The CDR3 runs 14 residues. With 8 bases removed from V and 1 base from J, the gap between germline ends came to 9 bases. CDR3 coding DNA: TGTGCCAGCTCGGGCCCGTCTGGGGCCAACGTCCTGACTTTC. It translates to CASSGPSGANVLTF.

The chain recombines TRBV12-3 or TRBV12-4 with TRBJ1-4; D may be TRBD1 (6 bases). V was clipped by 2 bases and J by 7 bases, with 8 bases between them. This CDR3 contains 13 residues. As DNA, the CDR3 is TGTGCCAGCAGTTTACTCAGGGGTGAAAAACTGTTTTTT. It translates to CASSLLRGEKLFF.

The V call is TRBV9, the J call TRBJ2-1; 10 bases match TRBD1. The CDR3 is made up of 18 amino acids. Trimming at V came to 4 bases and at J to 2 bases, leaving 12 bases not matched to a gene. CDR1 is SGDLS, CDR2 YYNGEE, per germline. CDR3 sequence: CASSLRDRGALTYNEQFF. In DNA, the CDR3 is TGTGCCAGCAGCCTCCGGGACAGGGGAGCTCTCACCTACAATGAGCAGTTCTTC.

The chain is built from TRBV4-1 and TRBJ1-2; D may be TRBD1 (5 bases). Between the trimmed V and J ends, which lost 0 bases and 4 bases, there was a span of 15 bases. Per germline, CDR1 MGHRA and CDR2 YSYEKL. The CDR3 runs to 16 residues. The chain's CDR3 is CASSQDDGGVGYGYTF. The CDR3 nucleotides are TGCGCCAGCAGCCAAGATGATGGAGGGGTAGGCTATGGCTACACCTTC.

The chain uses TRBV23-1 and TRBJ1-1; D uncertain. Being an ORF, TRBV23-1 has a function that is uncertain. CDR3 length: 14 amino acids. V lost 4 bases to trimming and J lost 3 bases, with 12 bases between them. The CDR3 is CASSRPGEDTEAFF. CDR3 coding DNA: TGCGCCAGCAGTCGCCCCGGTGAGGACACTGAAGCTTTCTTT.

DNA for the CDR3: TGTGCCAGTAGTACCTCCGGACAGGGAGCACTCTATGGCTACACCTTC. Protein: CASSTSGQGALYGYTF. This chain joins TRBV19 and TRBJ1-2; TRBD1 matches at 8 bases. The junction had 11 bases not matched to a gene; V was cut back by 4 bases and J by 4 bases. This CDR3 region has 16 residues. CDR1 is LNHDA, CDR2 SQIVND, per germline (reference sequence).

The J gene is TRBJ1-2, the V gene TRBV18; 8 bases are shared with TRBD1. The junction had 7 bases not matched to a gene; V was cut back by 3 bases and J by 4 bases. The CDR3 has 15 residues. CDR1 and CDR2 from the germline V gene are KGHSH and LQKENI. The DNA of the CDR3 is TGTGCCAGCTCACCTAAGGACAGGGCGAGCTATGGCTACACCTTC. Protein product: CASSPKDRASYGYTF.

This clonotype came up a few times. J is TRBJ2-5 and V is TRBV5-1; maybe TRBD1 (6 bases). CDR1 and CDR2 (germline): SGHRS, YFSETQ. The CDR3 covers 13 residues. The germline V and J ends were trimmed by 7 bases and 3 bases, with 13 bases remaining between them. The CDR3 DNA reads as TGCGCCAGCGGAGGACAGATAAAAGAGACCCAGTACTTC. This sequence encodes CASGGQIKETQYF.

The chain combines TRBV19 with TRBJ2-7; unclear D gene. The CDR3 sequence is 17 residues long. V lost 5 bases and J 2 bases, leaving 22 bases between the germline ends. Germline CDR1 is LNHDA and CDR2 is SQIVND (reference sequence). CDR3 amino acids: CASSVSRSTTHPYEQYF. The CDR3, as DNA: TGTGCCAGTAGTGTTTCGCGGTCTACCACTCATCCCTACGAGCAGTACTTC.

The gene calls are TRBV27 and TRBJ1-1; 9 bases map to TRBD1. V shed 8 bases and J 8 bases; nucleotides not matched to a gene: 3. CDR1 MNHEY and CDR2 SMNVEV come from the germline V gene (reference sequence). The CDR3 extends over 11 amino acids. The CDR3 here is CASGTGREAFF. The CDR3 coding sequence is TGTGCCAGCGGGACAGGGAGAGAAGCTTTCTTT.

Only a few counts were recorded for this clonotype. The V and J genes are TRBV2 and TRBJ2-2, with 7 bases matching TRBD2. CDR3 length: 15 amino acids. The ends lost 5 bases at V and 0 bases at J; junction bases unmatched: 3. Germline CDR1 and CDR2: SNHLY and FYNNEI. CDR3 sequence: CASSRLAANTGELFF. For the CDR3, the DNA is TGTGCCAGCAGTAGACTAGCAGCGAACACCGGGGAGCTGTTTTTT.

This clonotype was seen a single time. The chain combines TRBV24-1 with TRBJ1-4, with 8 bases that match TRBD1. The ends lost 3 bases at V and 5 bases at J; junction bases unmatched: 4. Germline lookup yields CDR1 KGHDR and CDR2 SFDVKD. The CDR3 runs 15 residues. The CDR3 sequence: CATSDPGQENEKLFF. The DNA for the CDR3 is TGTGCCACCAGTGATCCGGGACAGGAAAATGAAAAACTGTTTTTT.

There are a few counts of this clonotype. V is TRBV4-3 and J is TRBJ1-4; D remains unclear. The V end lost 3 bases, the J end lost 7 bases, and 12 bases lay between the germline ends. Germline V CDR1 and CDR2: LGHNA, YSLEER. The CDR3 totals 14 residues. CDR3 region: CASSQVGNGEKLFF. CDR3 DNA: TGCGCCAGCAGCCAGGTGGGGAATGGTGAAAAACTGTTTTTT.

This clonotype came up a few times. CDR3 sequence reads: CASSLSSSGRVGDTQYF. CDR3 nucleotides: TGTGCCAGCAGTTTATCATCCAGCGGGAGGGTCGGGGATACGCAGTATTTT. V usage is TRBV28 and J usage is TRBJ2-3; 10 bases match TRBD2. Germline V gives CDR1 MDHEN, CDR2 SYDVKM. The CDR3 is 17 amino acids. V shed 1 base and J 6 bases; nucleotides not matched to a gene: 10.

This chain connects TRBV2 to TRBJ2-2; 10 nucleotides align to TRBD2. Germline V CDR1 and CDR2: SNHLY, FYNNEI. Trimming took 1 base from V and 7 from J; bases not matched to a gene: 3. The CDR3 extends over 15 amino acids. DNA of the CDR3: TGTGCCAGCAGTGAAGGACTAGCGGGTATCGGGGAGCTGTTTTTT. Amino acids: CASSEGLAGIGELFF. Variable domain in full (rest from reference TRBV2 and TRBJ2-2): EPEVTQTPSHQVTQMGQEVILRCVPISNHLYFYWYRQILGQKVEFLVSFYNNEISEKSEIFDDQFSVERPDGSNFTLKIRSTKLEDSAMYFCASSEGLAGIGELFFGEGSRLTVL.

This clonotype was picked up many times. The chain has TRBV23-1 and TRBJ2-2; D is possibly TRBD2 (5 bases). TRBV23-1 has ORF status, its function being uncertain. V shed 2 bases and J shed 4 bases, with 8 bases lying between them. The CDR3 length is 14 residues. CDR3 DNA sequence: TGCGCCAGCAGTCAACGGGAACTCACCGGGGAGCTGTTTTTT. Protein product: CASSQRELTGELFF.

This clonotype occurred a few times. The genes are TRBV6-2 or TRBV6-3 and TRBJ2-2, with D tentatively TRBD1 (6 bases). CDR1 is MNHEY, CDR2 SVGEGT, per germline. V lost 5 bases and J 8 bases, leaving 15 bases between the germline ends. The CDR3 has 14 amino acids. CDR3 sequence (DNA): TGTGCCAGCAGTCAAATGGGGACATGGGGGGAGCTGTTTTTT. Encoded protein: CASSQMGTWGELFF.

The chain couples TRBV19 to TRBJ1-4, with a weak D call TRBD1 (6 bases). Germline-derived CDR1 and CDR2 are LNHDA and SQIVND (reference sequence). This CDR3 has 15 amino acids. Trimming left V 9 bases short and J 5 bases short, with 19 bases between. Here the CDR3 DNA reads TGTGCCAGCACGGGGCCCGGGACAAACAATGAAAAACTGTTTTTT. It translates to CASTGPGTNNEKLFF.

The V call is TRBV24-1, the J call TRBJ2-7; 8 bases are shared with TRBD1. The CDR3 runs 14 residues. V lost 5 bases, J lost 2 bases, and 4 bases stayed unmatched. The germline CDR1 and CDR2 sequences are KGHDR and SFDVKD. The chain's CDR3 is CATSGPGQAYEQYV. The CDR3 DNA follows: TGTGCCACCAGTGGACCGGGACAGGCCTACGAGCAGTACGTC.